The source of this T cell receptor (beta chain) is a study of blood T cell repertoires in COVID-19. Study-level background: Samples representing acute and convalescent COVID-19 were sourced from the United States, Italy and Spain. The analysed material was cDNA or gDNA that came from T cells, B-cell-depleted T cells, or PBMCs.

Trimming pared 2 bases from V and 0 bases from J, leaving 5 bases between. CDR1 is MNHEY, CDR2 SVGAGI, per germline. There are 14 residues in the CDR3. Original handling: Estimates of nucleated cell counts were drawn from the amplification of reference gene primers. The table came from immunoSEQ multiplex PCR; TCRdb's copy has only in-frame clones and leaves some out. V and J calls and clone size are given by that table; D and trimming were obtained from the DNA. The sample consists of 300,000 or so clones, over 80% of them appearing once. The receptor's source is a middle-aged woman who had recovered from COVID-19. Sequencing input: peripheral blood. The V and J genes are TRBV6-5 and TRBJ1-3, with D uncertain. The CDR3 reads CASSYGSSGNTIYF. Written as DNA, the CDR3 is TGTGCCAGCAGTTACGGCAGCTCTGGAAACACCATATATTTT.